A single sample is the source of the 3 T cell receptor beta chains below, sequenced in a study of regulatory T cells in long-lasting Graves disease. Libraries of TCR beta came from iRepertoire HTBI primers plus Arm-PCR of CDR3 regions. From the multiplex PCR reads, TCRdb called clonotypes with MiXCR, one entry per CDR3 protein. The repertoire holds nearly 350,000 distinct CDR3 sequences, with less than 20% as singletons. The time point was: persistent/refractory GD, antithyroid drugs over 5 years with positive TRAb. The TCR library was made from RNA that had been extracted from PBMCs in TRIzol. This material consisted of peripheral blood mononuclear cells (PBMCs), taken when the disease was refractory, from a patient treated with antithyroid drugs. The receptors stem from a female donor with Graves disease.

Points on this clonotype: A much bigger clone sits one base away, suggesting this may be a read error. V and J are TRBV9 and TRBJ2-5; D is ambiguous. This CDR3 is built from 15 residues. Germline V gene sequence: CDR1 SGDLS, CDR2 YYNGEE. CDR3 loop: CASSVGDASQETQCF. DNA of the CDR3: TGTGCCAGCAGCGTAGGCGACGCGAGCCAAGAGACCCAGTGCTTC.

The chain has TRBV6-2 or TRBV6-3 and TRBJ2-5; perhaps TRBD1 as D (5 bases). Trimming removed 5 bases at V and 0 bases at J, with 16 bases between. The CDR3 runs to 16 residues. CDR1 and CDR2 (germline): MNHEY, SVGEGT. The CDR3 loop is CASSPVGAQYQETQYF. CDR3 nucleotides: TGTGCCAGCAGTCCCGTAGGGGCGCAGTACCAAGAGACCCAGTACTTC.

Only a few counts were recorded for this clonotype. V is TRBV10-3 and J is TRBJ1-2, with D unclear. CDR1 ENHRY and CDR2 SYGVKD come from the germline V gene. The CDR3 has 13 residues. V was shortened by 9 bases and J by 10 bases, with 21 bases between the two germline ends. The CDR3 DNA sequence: TGTGCCATTTGGGCAGCCGCATCCCATGACTACACCTTC. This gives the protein CAIWAAASHDYTF.